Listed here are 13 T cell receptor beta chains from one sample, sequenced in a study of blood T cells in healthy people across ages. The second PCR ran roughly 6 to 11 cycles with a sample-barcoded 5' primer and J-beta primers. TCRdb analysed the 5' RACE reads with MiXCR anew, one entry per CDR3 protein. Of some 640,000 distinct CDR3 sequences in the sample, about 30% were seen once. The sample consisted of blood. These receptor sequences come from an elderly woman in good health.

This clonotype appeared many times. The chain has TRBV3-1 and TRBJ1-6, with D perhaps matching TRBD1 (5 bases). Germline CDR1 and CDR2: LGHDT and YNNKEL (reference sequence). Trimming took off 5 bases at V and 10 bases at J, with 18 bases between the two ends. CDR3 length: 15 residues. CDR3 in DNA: TGTGCCAGCAGCTCTTCAGGGACCTTGGTATCACCCCTCCACTTT. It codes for CASSSSGTLVSPLHF. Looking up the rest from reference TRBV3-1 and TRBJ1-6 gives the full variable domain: DTAVSQTPKYLVTQMGNDKSIKCEQNLGHDTMYWYKQDSKKFLKIMFSYNNKELIINETVPNRFSPKSPDKAHLNLHINSLELGDSAVYFCASSSSGTLVSPLHFGNGTRLTVT.

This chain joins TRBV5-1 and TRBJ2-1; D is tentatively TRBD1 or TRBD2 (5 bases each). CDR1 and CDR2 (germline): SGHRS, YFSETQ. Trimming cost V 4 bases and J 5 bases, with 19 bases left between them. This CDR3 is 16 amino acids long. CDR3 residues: CASSLGAGGGDNEQFF. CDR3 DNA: TGCGCCAGCAGCCTGGGCGCTGGGGGTGGAGACAATGAGCAGTTCTTC.

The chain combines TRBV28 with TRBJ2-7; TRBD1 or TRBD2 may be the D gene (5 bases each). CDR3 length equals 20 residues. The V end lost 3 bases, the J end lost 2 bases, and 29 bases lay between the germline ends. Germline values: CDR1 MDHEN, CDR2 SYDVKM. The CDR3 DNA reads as TGTGCCAGCAGTTTCTTTTTTGGGCCGGGACGTACAGAGGCCGCCTACGAGCAGTACTTC. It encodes CASSFFFGPGRTEAAYEQYF.

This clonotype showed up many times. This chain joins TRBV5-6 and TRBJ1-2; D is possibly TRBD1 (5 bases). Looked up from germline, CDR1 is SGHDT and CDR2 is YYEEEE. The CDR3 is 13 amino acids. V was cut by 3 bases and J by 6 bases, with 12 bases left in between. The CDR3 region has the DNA TGTGCCAGCAGCTGGCCGACAGAAGATGGCTACACCTTC. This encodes CASSWPTEDGYTF.

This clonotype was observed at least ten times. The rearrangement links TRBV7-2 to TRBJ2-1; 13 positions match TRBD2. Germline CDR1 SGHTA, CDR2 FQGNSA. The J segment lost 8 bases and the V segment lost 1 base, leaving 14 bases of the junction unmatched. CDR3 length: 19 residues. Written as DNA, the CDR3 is TGTGCCAGCAGCTTAGGGCGCAGGGGAGGGACTAGCGGGGTTCATGAGCAGTTCTTC. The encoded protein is CASSLGRRGGTSGVHEQFF.

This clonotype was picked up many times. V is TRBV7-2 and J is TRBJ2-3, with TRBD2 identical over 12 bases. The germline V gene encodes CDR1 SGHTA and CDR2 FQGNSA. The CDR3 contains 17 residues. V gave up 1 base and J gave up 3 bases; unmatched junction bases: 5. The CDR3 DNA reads TGTGCCAGCAGCTTAGTATCTAGCGGGGGGGGGACAGATACGCAGTATTTT. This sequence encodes CASSLVSSGGGTDTQYF.

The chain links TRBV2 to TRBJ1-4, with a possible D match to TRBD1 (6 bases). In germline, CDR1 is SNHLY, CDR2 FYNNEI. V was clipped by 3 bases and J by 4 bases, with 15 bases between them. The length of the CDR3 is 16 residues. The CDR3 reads CASSELGTKYNEKLFF. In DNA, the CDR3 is TGTGCCAGCAGTGAGTTGGGGACAAAGTATAATGAAAAACTGTTTTTT.

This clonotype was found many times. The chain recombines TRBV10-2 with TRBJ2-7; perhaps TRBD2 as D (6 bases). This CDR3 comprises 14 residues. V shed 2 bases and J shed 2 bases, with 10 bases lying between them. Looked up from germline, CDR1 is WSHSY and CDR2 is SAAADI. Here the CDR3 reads CASSEPGLTYEQYF. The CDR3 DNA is TGCGCCAGCAGTGAGCCGGGACTGACCTACGAGCAGTACTTC.

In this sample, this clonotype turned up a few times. The CDR3 loop is CASSMDRGLGKLFF. CDR3 bases: TGTGCCAGCAGCATGGACAGGGGCCTCGGCAAACTGTTTTTT. This chain connects TRBV2 to TRBJ1-4; 9 nucleotides match TRBD1. Germline CDR1 SNHLY, CDR2 FYNNEI. The CDR3 has 14 residues. V dropped 6 bases and J dropped 11; count of bases not matched to a gene: 10.

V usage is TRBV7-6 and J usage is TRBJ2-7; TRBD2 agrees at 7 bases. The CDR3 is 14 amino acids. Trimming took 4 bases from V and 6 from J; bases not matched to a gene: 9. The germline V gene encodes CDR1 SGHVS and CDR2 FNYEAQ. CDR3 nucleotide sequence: TGTGCCAGCAGCTCATACGGGGGGACGGGCGAGCAGTACTTC. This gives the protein CASSSYGGTGEQYF.

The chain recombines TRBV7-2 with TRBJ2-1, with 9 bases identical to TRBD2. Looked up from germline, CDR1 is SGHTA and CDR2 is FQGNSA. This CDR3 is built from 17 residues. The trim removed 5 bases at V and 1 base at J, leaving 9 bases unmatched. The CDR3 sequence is CASSPRAGGLSYNEQFF. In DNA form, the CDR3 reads TGTGCCAGCAGCCCGAGAGCGGGGGGCCTTTCCTACAATGAGCAGTTCTTC.

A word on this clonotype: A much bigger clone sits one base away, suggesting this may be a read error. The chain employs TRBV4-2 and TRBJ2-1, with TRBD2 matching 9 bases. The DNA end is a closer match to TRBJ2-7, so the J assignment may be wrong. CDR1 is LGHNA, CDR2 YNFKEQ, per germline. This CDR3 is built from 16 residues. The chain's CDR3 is CASSQETSGPYNEQYF. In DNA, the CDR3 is TGTGCCAGCAGCCAAGAAACTAGCGGGCCCTACAATGAGCAGTACTTC.

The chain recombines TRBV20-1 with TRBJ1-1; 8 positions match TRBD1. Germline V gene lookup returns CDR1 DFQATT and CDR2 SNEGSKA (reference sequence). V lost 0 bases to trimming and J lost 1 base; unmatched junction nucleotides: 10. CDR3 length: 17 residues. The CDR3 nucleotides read TGCAGTGCTAGAGACCGGGACAGGACTTTCAAGAACACTGAAGCTTTCTTT. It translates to CSARDRDRTFKNTEAFF.